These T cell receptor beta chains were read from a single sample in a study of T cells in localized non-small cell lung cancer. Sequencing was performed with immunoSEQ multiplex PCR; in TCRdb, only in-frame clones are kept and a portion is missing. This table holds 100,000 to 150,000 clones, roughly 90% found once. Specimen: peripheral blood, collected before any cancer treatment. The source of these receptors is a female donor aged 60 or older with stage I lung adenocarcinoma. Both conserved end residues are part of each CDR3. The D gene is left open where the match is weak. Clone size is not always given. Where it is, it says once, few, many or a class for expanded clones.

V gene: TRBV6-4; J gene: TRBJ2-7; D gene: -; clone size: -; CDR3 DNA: TGTGCCAGCAGTGAAATGGCGGGCCTGGGGCAGTACTTC; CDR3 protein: CASSEMAGLGQYF
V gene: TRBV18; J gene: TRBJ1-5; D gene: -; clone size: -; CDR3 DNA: TGTGCCAGCTCACCAAGCGAGGGGTACAATCAGCCCCAGCATTTT; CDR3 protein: CASSPSEGYNQPQHF
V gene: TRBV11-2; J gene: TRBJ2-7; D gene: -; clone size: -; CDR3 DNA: TGTGCCAGCAGCTTAGATGTCCAGTCCTACGAGCAGTACTTC; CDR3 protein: CASSLDVQSYEQYF
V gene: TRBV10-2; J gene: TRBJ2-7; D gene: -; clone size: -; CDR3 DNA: TGCGCCAGCAGTGAGTCGTCCCCTCGGGGCCCATCCCCCTACGAGCAGTACTTC; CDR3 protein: CASSESSPRGPSPYEQYF
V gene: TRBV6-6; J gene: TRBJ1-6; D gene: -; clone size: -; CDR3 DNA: TGTGCCAGCACCTACGGTAGGGGCATGGATAATTCACCCCTCCACTTT; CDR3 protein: CASTYGRGMDNSPLHF
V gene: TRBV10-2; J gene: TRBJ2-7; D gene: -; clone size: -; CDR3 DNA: TGCGCCAGCAGCATTAATTCCTACGAGCAGTACTTC; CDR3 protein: CASSINSYEQYF
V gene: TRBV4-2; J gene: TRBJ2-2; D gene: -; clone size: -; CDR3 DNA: TGTGCCAGCAGCCACCGCGAGCACACCGGGGAGCTGTTTTTT; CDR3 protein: CASSHREHTGELFF
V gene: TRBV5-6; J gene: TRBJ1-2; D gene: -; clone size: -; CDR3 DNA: TGTGCCAGCAGCAACCCGCCGGGCTATGGCTACACCTTC; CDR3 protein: CASSNPPGYGYTF
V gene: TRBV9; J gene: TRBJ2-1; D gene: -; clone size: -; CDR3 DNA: TGTGCCAGCTCCCGGGAACCCTTCGGTGAGCAGTTCTTC; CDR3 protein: CASSREPFGEQFF
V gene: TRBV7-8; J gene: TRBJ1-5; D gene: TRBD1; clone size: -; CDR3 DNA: TGTGCCAGCAGCGGACAGGGGCATAGCAATCAGCCCCAGCATTTT; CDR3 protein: CASSGQGHSNQPQHF
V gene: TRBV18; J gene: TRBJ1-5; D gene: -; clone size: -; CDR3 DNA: TGTGCCAGCTCACCAAGGGGTGGGAACGGGATCGGCAATCAGCCCCAGCATTTT; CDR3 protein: CASSPRGGNGIGNQPQHF
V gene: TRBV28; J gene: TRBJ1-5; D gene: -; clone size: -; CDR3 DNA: TGTGCCAGCAGTTTTCCCCCTAATCAGCCCCAGCATTTT; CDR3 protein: CASSFPPNQPQHF
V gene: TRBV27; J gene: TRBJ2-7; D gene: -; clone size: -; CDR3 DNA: TGTGCCAGCAGTTCAACCGGGACAAACTCTTACGAGCAGTACTTC; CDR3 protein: CASSSTGTNSYEQYF
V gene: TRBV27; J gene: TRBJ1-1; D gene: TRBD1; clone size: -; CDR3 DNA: TGTGCCAGCTCTAACCCAAACAGGGGGCGGAGCACTGAAGCTTTCTTT; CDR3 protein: CASSNPNRGRSTEAFF
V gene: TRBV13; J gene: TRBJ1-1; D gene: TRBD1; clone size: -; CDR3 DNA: TGTGCCAGCAGCCCCACGGACAGGGGGATCGTGGGAACTGAAGCTTTCTTT; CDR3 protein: CASSPTDRGIVGTEAFF
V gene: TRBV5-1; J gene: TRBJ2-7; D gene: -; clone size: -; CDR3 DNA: TGCGCCAGCAGCTTAGGGGGTAATGGCTACGAGCAGTACTTC; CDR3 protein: CASSLGGNGYEQYF
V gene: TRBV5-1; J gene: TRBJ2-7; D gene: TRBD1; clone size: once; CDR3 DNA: TGCGCCAGCAGCTTTATGCAGGGGGCTCGCGAGCAGTACTTC; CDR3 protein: CASSFMQGAREQYF
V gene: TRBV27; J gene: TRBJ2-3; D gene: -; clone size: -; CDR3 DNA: TGTGCCAGCAGTTCAACCACAGATACGCAGTATTTT; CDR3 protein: CASSSTTDTQYF
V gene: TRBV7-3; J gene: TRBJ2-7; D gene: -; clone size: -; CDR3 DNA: TGTGCCAGCAGTCGGGACTGGAAGGGAGAGCAGTACTTC; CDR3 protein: CASSRDWKGEQYF
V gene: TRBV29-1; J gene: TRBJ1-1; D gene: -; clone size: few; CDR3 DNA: TGCAGCGCCGGGTCGGGCACTGAAGCTTTCTTT; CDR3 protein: CSAGSGTEAFF
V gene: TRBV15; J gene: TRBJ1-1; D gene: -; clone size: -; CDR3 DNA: TGTGCCACCAGCTCTCACCCTGGCAGGGGCTACACTGAAGCTTTCTTT; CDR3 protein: CATSSHPGRGYTEAFF
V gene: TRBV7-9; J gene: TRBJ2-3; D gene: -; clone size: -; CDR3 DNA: TGTGCCAGCAGCTTAGCAAGGGGGGGTACGCAGTATTTT; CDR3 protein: CASSLARGGTQYF
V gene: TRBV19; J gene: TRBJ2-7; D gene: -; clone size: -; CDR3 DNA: TGTGCCAGTAGTATAGACGTAAGCTACGAGCAGTACTTC; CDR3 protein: CASSIDVSYEQYF
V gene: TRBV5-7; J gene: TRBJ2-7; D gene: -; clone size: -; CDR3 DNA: TGTGCCAGCAGCTTCACCTCCTACGAGCAGTACTTC; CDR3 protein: CASSFTSYEQYF
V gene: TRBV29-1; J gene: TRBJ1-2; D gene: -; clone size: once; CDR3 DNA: TGCAGCGTTGAATTTCCGGGCTATGGCTACACCTTC; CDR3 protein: CSVEFPGYGYTF
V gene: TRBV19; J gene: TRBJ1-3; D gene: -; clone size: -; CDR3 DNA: TGTGCCAGTTCTCGGGGCGACTCTGGAAACACCATATATTTT; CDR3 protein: CASSRGDSGNTIYF
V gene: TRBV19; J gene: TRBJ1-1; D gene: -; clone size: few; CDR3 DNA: TGTGCCAGTACCCCAGACAGGACACGGAACACTGAAGCTTTCTTT; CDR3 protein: CASTPDRTRNTEAFF
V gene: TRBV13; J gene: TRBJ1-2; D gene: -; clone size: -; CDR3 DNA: TGTGCCAGCAGCATTCCGGGACTGGGAGGCTACACCTTC; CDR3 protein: CASSIPGLGGYTF
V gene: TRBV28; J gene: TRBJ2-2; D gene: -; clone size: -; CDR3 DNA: TGTGCCAGCAGTTTAAACGGATTGAACACCGGGGAGCTGTTTTTT; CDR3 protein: CASSLNGLNTGELFF
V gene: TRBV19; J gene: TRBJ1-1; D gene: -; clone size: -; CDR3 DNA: TGTGCCAGTAGTATGAGAGGGGGTACGTACACTGAAGCTTTCTTT; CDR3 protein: CASSMRGGTYTEAFF
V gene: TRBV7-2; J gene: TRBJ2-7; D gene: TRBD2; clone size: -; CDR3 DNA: TGTGCCAGCAGCTTGAGACTAGCGGCTTACTACGAGCAGTACTTC; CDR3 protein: CASSLRLAAYYEQYF
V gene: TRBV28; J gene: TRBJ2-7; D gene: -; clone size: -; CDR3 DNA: TGTGCCAGCAGTACTCCCGGGAGCTTCTACGAGCAGTACTTC; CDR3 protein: CASSTPGSFYEQYF